The 21 T cell receptor beta chains reported below all come from one sample, sequenced in a study of cytomegalovirus exposure and HLA in healthy donors. A multiplex PCR was run with 60 Vbeta primers and 13 Jbeta primers. TCRdb's table, derived via immunoSEQ multiplex PCR, lists solely in-frame clones and lacks some. The sample has around 200,000 clones, roughly 80% seen once. The sequenced sample consisted of PBMCs. The receptor source for this set is a woman in her forties or fifties in good health and CMV-seropositive.

The V gene is TRBV4-3, the J gene TRBJ2-1; TRBD2 matches at 7 bases. CDR3 size: 16 residues. Germline CDR1 reads LGHNA; CDR2 reads YSLEER. The V gene end was trimmed by 0 bases and the J gene end by 7 bases; junction bases not matched to a gene: 9. The CDR3 bases are TGCGCCAGCAGCCAAGATAATACGGGGGGTGGGAATGAGCAGTTCTTC. Protein sequence: CASSQDNTGGGNEQFF.

The chain combines TRBV7-9 with TRBJ2-7; D may be TRBD2 (7 bases). The length of the CDR3 is 13 residues. In germline, CDR1 is SEHNR, CDR2 FQNEAQ (reference sequence). Trimming took 7 bases from V and 7 from J, leaving 17 bases between them. The CDR3 reads CASTLGGLEEQYF. Here the CDR3 DNA reads TGTGCCAGCACCCTGGGGGGGCTAGAGGAGCAGTACTTC.

This rearrangement joins TRBV19 to TRBJ1-2; D is perhaps TRBD1 (6 bases). Germline V gives CDR1 LNHDA, CDR2 SQIVND (reference sequence). This CDR3 spans 14 amino acids. With 1 base removed from V and 2 bases from J, the gap between germline ends came to 8 bases. The CDR3 DNA reads TGTGCCAGTAGTATAGGGGACAAAAACTATGGCTACACCTTC. This encodes CASSIGDKNYGYTF.

The V call is TRBV6-1, the J call TRBJ2-1, with TRBD1 matching over 9 bases. V trimming: 7 bases; J trimming: 0 bases; junction bases outside the gene matches: 4. Per the germline V gene, CDR1 is MNHNS and CDR2 is SASEGT. The CDR3 extends over 15 amino acids. The CDR3 sequence is CASTLGQGSYNEQFF. In DNA form, the CDR3 reads TGTGCCAGCACCTTGGGACAGGGCTCCTACAATGAGCAGTTCTTC.

The chain uses TRBV18 and TRBJ2-2; 10 positions agree with TRBD1. V was pared by 2 bases and J by 4 bases, with 1 base of the junction left unmatched. The CDR3 sequence is 15 residues long. Germline lookup yields CDR1 KGHSH and CDR2 LQKENI. For the CDR3, the DNA is TGTGCCAGCTCACCAGGGACAGGGGCCACCGGGGAGCTGTTTTTT. Its protein product is CASSPGTGATGELFF.

V is TRBV4-3 and J is TRBJ2-2, with a weak D call TRBD1 (7 bases). Trimming stripped 1 base from V and 7 bases from J, with 16 bases between. CDR1 and CDR2 (germline): LGHNA, YSLEER. The length of the CDR3 is 16 residues. CDR3 protein: CASSQARGTVGGELFF. The DNA of the CDR3 is TGCGCCAGCAGCCAAGCCCGCGGGACAGTTGGCGGGGAGCTGTTTTTT.

This sequence joins TRBV2 and TRBJ1-6, with 9 bases fitting TRBD1. This CDR3 contains 17 residues. Germline V gives CDR1 SNHLY, CDR2 FYNNEI. Trimming at V came to 4 bases and at J to 4 bases, leaving 8 bases not matched to a gene. DNA of the CDR3: TGTGCCAGCAGTGCCGCCCTAGGGACAGGGTATAATTCACCCCTCCACTTT. As protein: CASSAALGTGYNSPLHF.

The J gene is TRBJ2-7, the V gene TRBV28; tentatively, D is TRBD2 (6 bases). Trimming took 6 bases from V and 1 from J, leaving 16 bases between them. This CDR3 contains 15 residues. Germline V gene sequence: CDR1 MDHEN, CDR2 SYDVKM. CDR3 protein: CASRTGGLDSYEQYF. The CDR3 DNA sequence: TGTGCCAGCAGAACCGGGGGTTTGGATTCCTACGAGCAGTACTTC.

V usage is TRBV9 and J usage is TRBJ2-3; 9 nucleotides match TRBD2. J gave up 5 bases and V 0 bases, and 16 bases lay outside the gene matches. The CDR3 is made up of 19 amino acids. Germline V gene data show CDR1 as SGDLS and CDR2 as YYNGEE. CDR3 in amino acids: CASSVGTYWGGGAIDTQYF. CDR3 sequence (DNA): TGTGCCAGCAGCGTAGGCACTTATTGGGGCGGGGGGGCCATAGATACGCAGTATTTT.

The chain employs TRBV7-6 and TRBJ2-1; 12 nucleotides line up with TRBD2. This CDR3 comprises 15 residues. CDR1 SGHVS and CDR2 FNYEAQ come from the germline V gene. The trim removed 5 bases at V and 4 bases at J, leaving 3 bases unmatched. The DNA of the CDR3 is TGTGCCAGCAGCCCCACTAGCGGGGGGTACAATGAGCAGTTCTTC. Encoded protein: CASSPTSGGYNEQFF.

The DNA of the CDR3 is TGTGCCAGCAGTTCGCTACCGGGACAGGAACGAAACTATGGCTACACCTTC. Translating it yields CASSSLPGQERNYGYTF. The rearrangement links TRBV7-2 to TRBJ1-2; 8 nucleotides line up with TRBD1. V was clipped by 6 bases and J by 2 bases; unmatched bases: 14. Germline V gene lookup returns CDR1 SGHTA and CDR2 FQGNSA. CDR3 length: 17 amino acids.

The J gene is TRBJ2-7, the V gene TRBV7-2; 7 bases fit TRBD1. Germline CDR1 is SGHTA and CDR2 is FQGNSA. V dropped 6 bases and J dropped 5; count of bases not matched to a gene: 10. This CDR3 comprises 14 residues. The CDR3 sequence: CASSPTGEIDEQYF. The CDR3 DNA sequence: TGTGCCAGCAGTCCTACAGGGGAAATTGACGAGCAGTACTTC.

The chain recombines TRBV6-6 with TRBJ2-7; TRBD1 matches 7 bases. From germline, CDR1 is MNHNY and CDR2 SVGAGI (reference sequence). Trimming cost V 2 bases and J 0 bases; bases outside gene matches: 7. CDR3 size: 16 residues. The chain's CDR3 is CASSYDRDSHSYEQYF. DNA for the CDR3: TGTGCCAGCAGTTACGACAGGGATTCCCACTCCTACGAGCAGTACTTC.

This clone has more than one count but fewer than ten. V usage is TRBV6-1 and J usage is TRBJ1-1, with a possible D match to TRBD1 (6 bases). The CDR3 loop spans 15 amino acids. The germline CDR1 and CDR2 sequences are MNHNS and SASEGT. Trimming stripped 0 bases from V and 5 bases from J, with 13 bases between. CDR3 sequence (DNA): TGTGCCAGCAGTGAAGCGGGACACCTGGGGACTGAAGCTTTCTTT. Protein product: CASSEAGHLGTEAFF.

The chain links TRBV9 to TRBJ1-2; tentatively, D is TRBD1 (6 bases). The CDR3 has 12 residues. The V gene's germline CDR1 is SGDLS and CDR2 YYNGEE. V gave up 6 bases and J gave up 6 bases, with 12 bases separating them. CDR3 residues: CASNRQDHGYTF. The CDR3 nucleotides are TGTGCCAGCAACCGACAGGACCATGGCTACACCTTC.

This sequence joins TRBV6-5 and TRBJ2-3; 13 bases line up with TRBD2. After removal of 2 bases from V and 3 bases from J, the junction contained 2 bases not matched to a gene. The CDR3 consists of 16 residues. Germline V gene sequence: CDR1 MNHEY, CDR2 SVGAGI. The CDR3 region is CASSYTTSGGTDTQYF. CDR3 bases: TGTGCCAGCAGTTACACGACTAGCGGGGGGACAGATACGCAGTATTTT.

V and J are TRBV5-1 and TRBJ2-5; tentatively, D is TRBD2 (6 bases). V lost 4 bases and J lost 5, with 18 bases in between. Germline CDR1 reads SGHRS; CDR2 reads YFSETQ. The CDR3 is 15 residues long. In DNA form, the CDR3 reads TGCGCCAGCAGCACAGCCGGGACTCAGAGCGAGACCCAGTACTTC. Translation: CASSTAGTQSETQYF.

The chain recombines TRBV28 with TRBJ1-2; perhaps TRBD1 as D (6 bases). This CDR3 has 15 residues. Germline CDR1 is MDHEN and CDR2 is SYDVKM. V was shortened by 5 bases and J by 0 bases, with 13 bases between the two germline ends. The CDR3 region is CASSQQGRANYGYTF. The CDR3 region has the DNA TGTGCCAGCAGTCAACAGGGAAGGGCTAACTATGGCTACACCTTC.

The CDR3: CASRGTGVEQYF. The CDR3 nucleotides are TGTGCCAGCAGGGGTACAGGGGTCGAGCAGTACTTC. The chain recombines TRBV27 with TRBJ2-7, with 7 bases identical to TRBD1. There are 12 residues in the CDR3. V lost 6 bases and J lost 6; bases outside the gene matches: 5. In germline, CDR1 is MNHEY, CDR2 SMNVEV (reference sequence).

The chain uses TRBV28 and TRBJ1-1, with TRBD1 matching over 8 bases. J lost 1 base, V lost 7 bases, and 8 bases had no gene match. Germline CDR1 MDHEN, CDR2 SYDVKM. CDR3 length equals 15 residues. DNA for the CDR3: TGTGCCAGCATCAGGTCCGGACAGGGGAACACTGAAGCTTTCTTT. Translated: CASIRSGQGNTEAFF.

The chain joins TRBV6-6 to TRBJ1-2, with 7 positions matching TRBD1. With V trimmed by 3 bases and J by 7 bases, 8 bases remained unmatched. The length of the CDR3 is 14 residues. The germline V gene has CDR1 MNHNY and CDR2 SVGAGI (reference sequence). CDR3 protein: CASSYKDRVAGYTF. The CDR3 nucleotides are TGTGCCAGCAGTTATAAAGACAGGGTAGCTGGCTACACCTTC.